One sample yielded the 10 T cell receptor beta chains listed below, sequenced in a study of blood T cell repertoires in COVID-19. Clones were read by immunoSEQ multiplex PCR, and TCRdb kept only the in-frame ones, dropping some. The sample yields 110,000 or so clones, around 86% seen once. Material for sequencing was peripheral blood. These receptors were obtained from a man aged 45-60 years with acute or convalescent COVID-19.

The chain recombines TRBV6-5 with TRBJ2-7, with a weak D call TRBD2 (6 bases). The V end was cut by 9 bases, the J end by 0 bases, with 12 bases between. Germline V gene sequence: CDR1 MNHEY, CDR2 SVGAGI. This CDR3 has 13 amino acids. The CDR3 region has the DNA TGTGCCAGTTCGGCGGGAAGCTCCTACGAGCAGTACTTC. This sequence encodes CASSAGSSYEQYF.

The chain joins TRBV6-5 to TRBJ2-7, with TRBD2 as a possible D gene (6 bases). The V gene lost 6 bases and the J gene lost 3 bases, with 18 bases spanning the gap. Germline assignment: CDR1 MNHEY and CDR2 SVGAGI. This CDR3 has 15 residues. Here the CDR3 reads CASSNGWRAGYEQYF. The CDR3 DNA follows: TGTGCCAGCAGCAACGGGTGGAGGGCCGGCTACGAGCAGTACTTC.

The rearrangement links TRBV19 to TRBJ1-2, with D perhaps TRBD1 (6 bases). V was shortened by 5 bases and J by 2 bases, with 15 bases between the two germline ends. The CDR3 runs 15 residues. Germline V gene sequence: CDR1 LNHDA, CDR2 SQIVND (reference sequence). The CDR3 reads CASSSPGTLNYGYTF. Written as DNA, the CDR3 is TGTGCCAGTAGTTCCCCCGGGACACTCAACTATGGCTACACCTTC.

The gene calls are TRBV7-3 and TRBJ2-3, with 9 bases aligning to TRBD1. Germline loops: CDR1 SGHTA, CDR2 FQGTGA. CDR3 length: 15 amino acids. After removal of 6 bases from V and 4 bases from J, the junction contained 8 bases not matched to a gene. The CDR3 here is CASSSRTGEADTQYF. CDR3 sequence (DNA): TGTGCCAGCAGTTCACGGACAGGGGAGGCAGATACGCAGTATTTT.

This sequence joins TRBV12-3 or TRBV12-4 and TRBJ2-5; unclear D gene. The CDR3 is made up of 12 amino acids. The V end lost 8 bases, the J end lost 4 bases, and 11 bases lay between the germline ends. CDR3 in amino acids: CASFTTGETQYF. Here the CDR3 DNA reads TGTGCCAGCTTTACGACTGGAGAGACCCAGTACTTC.

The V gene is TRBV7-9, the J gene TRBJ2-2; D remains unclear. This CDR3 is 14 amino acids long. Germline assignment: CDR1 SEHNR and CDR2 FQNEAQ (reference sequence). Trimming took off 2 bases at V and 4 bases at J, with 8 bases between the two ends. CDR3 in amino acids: CASSLTGSTGELFF. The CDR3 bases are TGTGCCAGCAGCTTAACGGGTTCCACCGGGGAGCTGTTTTTT.

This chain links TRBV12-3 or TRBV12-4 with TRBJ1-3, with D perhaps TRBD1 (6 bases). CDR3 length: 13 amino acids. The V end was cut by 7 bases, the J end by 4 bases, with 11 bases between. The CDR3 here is CASTRTEGNTIYF. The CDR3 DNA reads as TGTGCCAGCACTCGGACAGAGGGAAACACCATATATTTT.

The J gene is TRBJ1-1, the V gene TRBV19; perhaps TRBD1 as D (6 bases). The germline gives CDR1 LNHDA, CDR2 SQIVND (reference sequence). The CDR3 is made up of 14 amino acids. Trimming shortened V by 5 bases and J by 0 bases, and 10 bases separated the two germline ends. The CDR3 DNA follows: TGTGCCAGTAGTGTCGGGACACTGAACACTGAAGCTTTCTTT. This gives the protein CASSVGTLNTEAFF.

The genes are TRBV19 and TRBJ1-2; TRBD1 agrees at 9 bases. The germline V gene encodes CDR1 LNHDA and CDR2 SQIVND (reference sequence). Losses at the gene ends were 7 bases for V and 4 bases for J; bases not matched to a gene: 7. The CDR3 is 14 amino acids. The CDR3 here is CASNPGQGFYGYTF. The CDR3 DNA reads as TGTGCCAGTAATCCGGGACAGGGCTTCTATGGCTACACCTTC.

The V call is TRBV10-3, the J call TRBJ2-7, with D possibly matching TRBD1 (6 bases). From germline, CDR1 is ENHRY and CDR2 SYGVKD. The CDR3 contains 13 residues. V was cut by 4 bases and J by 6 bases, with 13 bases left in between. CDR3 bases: TGTGCCATCAGTGTGGGGGCTAAATCCGAGCAGTACTTC. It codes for CAISVGAKSEQYF.